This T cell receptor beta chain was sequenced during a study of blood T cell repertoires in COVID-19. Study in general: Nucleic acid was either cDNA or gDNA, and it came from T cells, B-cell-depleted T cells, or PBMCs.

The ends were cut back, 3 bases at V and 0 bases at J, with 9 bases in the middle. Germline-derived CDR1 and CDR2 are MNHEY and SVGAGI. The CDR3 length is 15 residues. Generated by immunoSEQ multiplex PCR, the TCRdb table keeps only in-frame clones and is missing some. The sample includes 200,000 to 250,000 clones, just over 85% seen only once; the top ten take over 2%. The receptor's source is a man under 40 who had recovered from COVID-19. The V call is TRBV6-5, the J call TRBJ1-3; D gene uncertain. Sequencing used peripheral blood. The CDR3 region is CASSYSGVSGNTIYF. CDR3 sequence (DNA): TGTGCCAGCAGTTATTCCGGGGTCTCTGGAAACACCATATATTTT.